These 27 T cell receptor beta chains were all obtained from the same sample, sequenced in a study of T cell responses to AZD1222 COVID-19 vaccine. Assay: immunoSEQ multiplex PCR; the TCRdb copy retains only in-frame clones and omits some. The data contain 150,000 to 200,000 clones, over 85% of them singletons. The source was peripheral blood, collected on day 0 of AZD1222 vaccination. The receptors derive from an adult in good health.

The chain has TRBV6-1 and TRBJ1-2, with a possible D match to TRBD1 (6 bases). CDR1 is MNHNS, CDR2 SASEGT, per germline. The V end was cut by 2 bases, the J end by 4 bases, with 29 bases between. This CDR3 contains 20 residues. The CDR3, as DNA: TGTGCCAGCAGTGAAAAGGCAGCAGGTACTGGACAGTTGGATATCTATGGCTACACCTTC. Protein sequence: CASSEKAAGTGQLDIYGYTF.

This chain joins TRBV6-2 or TRBV6-3 and TRBJ1-6; D uncertain. CDR3 length: 17 residues. Deletions cut 0 bases from V and 0 bases from J, with 9 bases between. Germline lookup yields CDR1 MNHEY and CDR2 SVGEGT. As DNA, the CDR3 is TGTGCCAGCAGTTACTCGCCCAGGAGCTCCTATAATTCACCCCTCCACTTT. This codes for CASSYSPRSSYNSPLHF.

This chain joins TRBV2 and TRBJ1-1; the D is unclear. The ends were cut back, 7 bases at V and 4 bases at J, with 22 bases in the middle. The CDR3 covers 16 residues. The V gene's germline CDR1 is SNHLY and CDR2 FYNNEI. This CDR3 is CASNLDGVAVGTEAFF. DNA of the CDR3: TGTGCCAGCAATCTGGACGGTGTCGCTGTGGGCACTGAAGCTTTCTTT.

CDR3 residues: CASSESRGQETQYF. The CDR3 DNA reads TGCGCCAGCAGTGAGTCTAGGGGACAAGAGACCCAGTACTTC. The chain joins TRBV10-2 to TRBJ2-5, with D perhaps matching TRBD1 (5 bases). With 0 bases removed from V and 2 bases from J, the gap between germline ends came to 7 bases. The CDR3 totals 14 residues. Germline CDR1 and CDR2: WSHSY and SAAADI.

The chain joins TRBV3-1 (or the pseudogene TRBV3-2) to TRBJ2-3, with 13 bases aligning to TRBD2. This CDR3 comprises 17 residues. V gave up 3 bases and J gave up 6 bases; unmatched junction bases: 9. CDR1 and CDR2 (germline): LGHDT, YNNKEL (reference sequence). The CDR3 DNA is TGTGCCAGCAGCCATGCACTAGCGGGAGGGCGTGACGATACGCAGTATTTT. This sequence encodes CASSHALAGGRDDTQYF.

The J gene is TRBJ1-6, the V gene TRBV11-2; D remains ambiguous. The CDR3 contains 13 residues. The germline V gene has CDR1 SGHAT and CDR2 FQNNGV. Trimming removed 5 bases at V and 7 bases at J, with 9 bases between. The CDR3 reads CASSLTGNSPLHF. The CDR3 bases are TGTGCCAGCAGCCTAACCGGGAATTCACCCCTCCACTTT.

This clone was counted once. The V call is TRBV6-1, the J call TRBJ2-7, with a tentative D call TRBD2 (5 bases). The CDR3 sequence is 13 residues long. V shed 2 bases and J shed 2 bases, with 7 bases lying between them. Germline V gene sequence: CDR1 MNHNS, CDR2 SASEGT. CDR3 protein: CASSEMGAYEQYF. The CDR3 coding sequence is TGTGCCAGCAGTGAAATGGGAGCCTACGAGCAGTACTTC.

This rearrangement joins TRBV27 to TRBJ2-3; 10 bases line up with TRBD2. This CDR3 region has 19 residues. Germline CDR1 is MNHEY and CDR2 is SMNVEV (reference sequence). With 2 bases clipped from V and 4 bases from J, the junction kept 15 bases outside the gene matches. CDR3 bases: TGTGCCAGCAGTTTACAGGCCAGCGGGAGGGCCAATGGGGCAGATACGCAGTATTTT. Residues: CASSLQASGRANGADTQYF.

This chain joins TRBV5-5 and TRBJ2-7, with D hard to call. V lost 0 bases to trimming and J lost 2 bases, with 12 bases between them. The CDR3 is 15 residues long. Germline CDR1 SGHKS, CDR2 YYEKEE (reference sequence). In DNA, the CDR3 is TGTGCCAGCAGCTTGGCCAAGGGTTCCCCCTACGAGCAGTACTTC. It encodes CASSLAKGSPYEQYF.

The chain couples TRBV5-1 to TRBJ1-5; TRBD1 agrees at 7 bases. This CDR3 spans 16 amino acids. V shed 4 bases, J shed 2 bases, and the junction held 9 bases outside the gene matches. In germline, CDR1 is SGHRS, CDR2 YFSETQ. For the CDR3, the DNA is TGCGCCAGCAGCGAGGTCGCAGGGGGAGGCAATCAGCCCCAGCATTTT. It specifies CASSEVAGGGNQPQHF.

The chain joins TRBV6-1 to TRBJ2-7; the D gene could be TRBD1 or TRBD2 (5 bases each). V lost 2 bases and J 6 bases, leaving 14 bases between the germline ends. The CDR3 covers 14 residues. Germline V gene lookup returns CDR1 MNHNS and CDR2 SASEGT. The CDR3 sequence is CASSEWGPRAEQYF. The CDR3 nucleotides read TGTGCCAGCAGTGAATGGGGACCCCGAGCCGAGCAGTACTTC.

The CDR3 region is CASSDQGDSNVLTF. The CDR3 coding sequence is TGTGCCAGCAGTGACCAGGGGGATTCCAACGTCCTGACTTTC. The V call is TRBV25-1, the J call TRBJ2-6, with TRBD1 identical over 7 bases. CDR3 length: 14 residues. The trim removed 3 bases at V and 8 bases at J, leaving 4 bases unmatched. Germline V gene data show CDR1 as MGHDK and CDR2 as SYGVNS.

The chain couples TRBV7-7 to TRBJ2-1; D is uncertain. CDR1 is SSHAT, CDR2 FNYEAQ, per germline (reference sequence). The V and J ends lost 6 bases and 8 bases respectively, with 14 bases between them. The CDR3 is 13 residues long. CDR3: CASSYTRSDEQFF. As DNA, the CDR3 is TGTGCCAGCAGTTATACTCGATCGGATGAGCAGTTCTTC.

The V and J genes are TRBV7-9 and TRBJ2-1; 9 bases agree with TRBD2. The germline CDR1 and CDR2 sequences are SEHNR and FQNEAQ (reference sequence). V was clipped by 4 bases and J by 7 bases; unmatched bases: 2. CDR3 length: 13 amino acids. The CDR3 coding sequence is TGTGCCAGCAGCTCGGGACTAGCTAATGAGCAGTTCTTC. It specifies CASSSGLANEQFF.

This clone showed up just a few times. The gene calls are TRBV3-1 (or the pseudogene TRBV3-2) and TRBJ1-1; D gene ambiguous. CDR3 length: 12 amino acids. V was trimmed by 2 bases and J by 4 bases, leaving 5 bases between them. The germline V gene has CDR1 LGHDT and CDR2 YNNKEL (reference sequence). CDR3 sequence: CASSQLGTEAFF. The CDR3 nucleotides are TGTGCCAGCAGCCAACTGGGCACTGAAGCTTTCTTT.

The V gene is TRBV5-1, the J gene TRBJ2-7, with TRBD2 identical over 10 bases. CDR3 size: 15 residues. V lost 0 bases, J lost 10 bases, and 10 bases stayed unmatched. The germline CDR1 and CDR2 sequences are SGHRS and YFSETQ. The CDR3 region is CASSLEARLAGAQYF. The CDR3 coding sequence is TGCGCCAGCAGCTTGGAAGCGCGGCTAGCGGGAGCACAGTACTTC.

The chain carries TRBV19 and TRBJ1-4; D is perhaps TRBD1 (5 bases). Trimming removed 5 bases at V and 4 bases at J, with 8 bases between. The CDR3 is 13 residues long. Germline V gene sequence: CDR1 LNHDA, CDR2 SQIVND (reference sequence). CDR3 nucleotides: TGTGCCAGTAGTTCACAGGTTAATGAAAAACTGTTTTTT. Protein: CASSSQVNEKLFF.

V gene TRBV5-4 combines with J gene TRBJ2-7; TRBD1 matches 8 bases. J lost 6 bases, V lost 5 bases, and 19 bases had no gene match. The CDR3 extends over 17 amino acids. CDR1 and CDR2 from the germline V gene are SGHNT and YYREEE (reference sequence). CDR3 loop: CASSPRVPGQGAFEQYF. The CDR3 DNA is TGTGCCAGCAGTCCCCGGGTACCAGGTCAGGGGGCATTCGAGCAGTACTTC.

The chain uses TRBV5-6 and TRBJ2-7; D not certain. The CDR3 consists of 15 residues. With 0 bases removed from V and 6 bases from J, the gap between germline ends came to 16 bases. CDR1 and CDR2 (germline): SGHDT, YYEEEE. DNA of the CDR3: TGTGCCAGCAGCTTGGGAGCGTCGCACAGCTTCGAGCAGTACTTC. Translating it yields CASSLGASHSFEQYF.

The chain employs TRBV12-5 and TRBJ2-1; 8 nucleotides agree with TRBD1. This CDR3 region has 18 residues. Trimming at V came to 1 base and at J to 3 bases, leaving 11 bases not matched to a gene. Germline CDR1 is LGHNT and CDR2 is FRNRAP. This chain's CDR3 is CASGLETGDTPVYNEQFF. The CDR3 DNA sequence: TGTGCTAGTGGTTTGGAGACAGGGGACACTCCTGTCTACAATGAGCAGTTCTTC. Full variable domain (rest looked up from reference TRBV12-5 and TRBJ2-1): DARVTQTPRHKVTEMGQEVTMRCQPILGHNTVFWYRQTMMQGLELLAYFRNRAPLDDSGMPKDRFSAEMPDATLATLKIQPSEPRDSAVYFCASGLETGDTPVYNEQFFGPGTRLTVL.

In this sample, this clone turned up once. The chain links TRBV11-2 to TRBJ2-1; 14 nucleotides align to TRBD2. This CDR3 is built from 17 residues. Germline CDR1 reads SGHAT; CDR2 reads FQNNGV. After removal of 2 bases from V and 4 bases from J, the junction contained 4 bases not matched to a gene. The CDR3 protein is CASSLTRTSGRYNEQFF. CDR3 nucleotides: TGTGCCAGCAGCTTAACACGGACTAGCGGGAGGTACAATGAGCAGTTCTTC.

The rearrangement uses TRBV6-1 and TRBJ2-1, with D possibly matching TRBD1 (5 bases). V shed 3 bases and J shed 10 bases, with 25 bases lying between them. The CDR3 length is 17 residues. Per germline, CDR1 MNHNS and CDR2 SASEGT. In DNA form, the CDR3 reads TGTGCCAGCAGTGACCGACTGCGATATGGCCTGTCAGGGGAGCAGTTCTTC. As protein: CASSDRLRYGLSGEQFF.

The chain recombines TRBV6-5 with TRBJ1-2; 7 nucleotides align to TRBD1. Germline V gene lookup returns CDR1 MNHEY and CDR2 SVGAGI. The CDR3 extends over 13 amino acids. The J segment lost 3 bases and the V segment lost 6 bases, leaving 4 bases of the junction unmatched. The CDR3 region has the DNA TGTGCCAGCAGCGGGGGACAGCACTATGGCTACACCTTC. Protein: CASSGGQHYGYTF.

The chain employs TRBV27 and TRBJ1-4; 11 positions agree with TRBD1. Germline trimming cut 5 bases from V and 8 bases from J; bases unmatched to any gene: 7. Germline assignment: CDR1 MNHEY and CDR2 SMNVEV (reference sequence). This CDR3 contains 15 residues. CDR3 DNA: TGTGCCAGCAGTGCCGGGACAGGGGGGGGAGAAAAACTGTTTTTT. Protein sequence: CASSAGTGGGEKLFF.

The chain recombines TRBV5-1 with TRBJ1-1; TRBD1 might be the D (6 bases). CDR1 and CDR2 (germline): SGHRS, YFSETQ. V was trimmed by 2 bases and J by 6 bases, leaving 11 bases between them. The CDR3 covers 13 residues. DNA for the CDR3: TGCGCCAGCAGCTTTCGGGGGGCGGCTGAAGCTTTCTTT. It codes for CASSFRGAAEAFF.

The CDR3 region is CSASPPNEFPDTQYF. CDR3 in DNA: TGCAGTGCGAGTCCACCCAACGAGTTCCCAGATACGCAGTATTTT. J is TRBJ2-3 and V is TRBV20-1; D gene uncertain. There are 15 residues in the CDR3. Per the germline V gene, CDR1 is DFQATT and CDR2 is SNEGSKA (reference sequence). Trimming took 6 bases from V and 4 from J, leaving 20 bases between them.

This chain links TRBV5-5 with TRBJ1-2; TRBD1 aligns across 8 bases. The CDR3 is 17 residues long. V lost 0 bases to trimming and J lost 6 bases; unmatched junction nucleotides: 13. The germline CDR1 and CDR2 sequences are SGHKS and YYEKEE (reference sequence). CDR3 in amino acids: CASSLAVMGQAGDGYTF. The CDR3 DNA is TGTGCCAGCAGCTTGGCCGTCATGGGACAGGCCGGCGATGGCTACACCTTC.